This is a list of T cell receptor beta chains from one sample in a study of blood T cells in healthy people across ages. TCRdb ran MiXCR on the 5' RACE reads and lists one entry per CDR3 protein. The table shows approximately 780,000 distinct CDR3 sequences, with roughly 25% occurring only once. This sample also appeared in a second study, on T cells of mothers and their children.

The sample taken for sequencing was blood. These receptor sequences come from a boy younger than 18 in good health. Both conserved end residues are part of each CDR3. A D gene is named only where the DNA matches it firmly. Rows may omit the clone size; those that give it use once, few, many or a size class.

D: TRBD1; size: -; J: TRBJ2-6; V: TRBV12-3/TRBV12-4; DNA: TGTGCCAGCAATGGTGGGACAGCTGGGGCTAACGTCCTGACTTTC; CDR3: CASNGGTAGANVLTF
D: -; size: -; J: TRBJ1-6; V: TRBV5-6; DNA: TGTGCCAGCAGCATGATGGGGCGTAGGGGGAACTCCTATAATTCACCCCTCCACTTT; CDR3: CASSMMGRRGNSYNSPLHF
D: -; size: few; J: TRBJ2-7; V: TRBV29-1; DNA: TGCAGCTTACGACTAGTGGATTCCTACGAGCAGTACTTC; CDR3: CSLRLVDSYEQYF
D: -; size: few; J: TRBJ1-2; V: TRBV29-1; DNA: TGCAGCGTTGAAGCCCATGATGTTACCTATGGCTACACCTTC; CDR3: CSVEAHDVTYGYTF
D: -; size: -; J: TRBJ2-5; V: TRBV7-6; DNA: TGTGCCAGCAGCTTCAGAGACCGGGACTACCAAGAGACCCAGTACTTC; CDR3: CASSFRDRDYQETQYF
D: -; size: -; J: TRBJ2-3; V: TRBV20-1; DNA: TGCAGTGCTAGAGAGGGGGGATCCACAGATACGCAGTATTTT; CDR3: CSAREGGSTDTQYF
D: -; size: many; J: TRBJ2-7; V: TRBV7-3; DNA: TGTGCCAGCAGCTTAAGTCCCGGGGCCGCATCCTACGAGCAGTACTTC; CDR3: CASSLSPGAASYEQYF
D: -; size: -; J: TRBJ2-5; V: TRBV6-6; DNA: TGTGCCAGCAGTTACGACAGAGACTACCAAGAGACCCAGTACTTC; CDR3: CASSYDRDYQETQYF
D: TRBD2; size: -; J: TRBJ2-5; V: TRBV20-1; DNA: TGCAGTGCTAGAGACTACGGGGGGGCCTTTGCGGAGACCCAGTACTTC; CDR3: CSARDYGGAFAETQYF
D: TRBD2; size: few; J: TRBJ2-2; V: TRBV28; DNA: TGTGCCAGCAGTTTCATTTCGGCGGGGGGCACCGGGGAGCTGTTTTTT; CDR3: CASSFISAGGTGELFF
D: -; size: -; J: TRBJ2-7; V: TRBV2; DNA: TGTGCCAGCAGCGGACTTACCGAGCAGTACTTC; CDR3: CASSGLTEQYF
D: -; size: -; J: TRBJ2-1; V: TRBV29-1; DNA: TGCAGCGTTGACAGGCGAACCAATGGCTACAATGAGCAGTTCTTC; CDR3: CSVDRRTNGYNEQFF
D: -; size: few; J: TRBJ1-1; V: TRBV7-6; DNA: TGTGCCAGCAGCTTATGGTCGGGGAACACTGAAGCTTTCTTT; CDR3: CASSLWSGNTEAFF
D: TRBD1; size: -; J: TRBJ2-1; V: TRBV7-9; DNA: TGTGCCAGCAGCTTGACAGGGCCTTACAATGAGCAGTTCTTC; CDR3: CASSLTGPYNEQFF
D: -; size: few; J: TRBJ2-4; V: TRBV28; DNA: TGTGCCAGCAGTTTGAGGGTGGGGAGAAACATTCAGTACTTC; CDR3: CASSLRVGRNIQYF
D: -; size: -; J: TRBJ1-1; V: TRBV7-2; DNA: TGTGCCAGCAGCGTTACAGCAAAGATGAACACTGAAGCTTTCTTT; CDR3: CASSVTAKMNTEAFF
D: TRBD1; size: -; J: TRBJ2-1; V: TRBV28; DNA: TGTGCCAGCAGTTCGCACGGGACAGGGGCAAATGAGCAGTTCTTC; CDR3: CASSSHGTGANEQFF
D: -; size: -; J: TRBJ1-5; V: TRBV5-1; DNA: TGCGCCAGCAGCCCCAACCCGGGGCGGCCCCAGCATTTT; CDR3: CASSPNPGRPQHF
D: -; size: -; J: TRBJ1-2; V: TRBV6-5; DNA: TGTGCCAGCAGTGTACTCGAGGGGTGGTATGGCTACACCTTC; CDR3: CASSVLEGWYGYTF
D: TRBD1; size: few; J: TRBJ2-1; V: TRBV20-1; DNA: TGCAGTGCTAGAGATACTCCGGGGACAGCCACCGAGCAGTTCTTC; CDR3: CSARDTPGTATEQFF
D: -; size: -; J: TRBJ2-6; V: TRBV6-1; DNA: TGTGCCAGCAGTGTGGAGGGGAGGGGGCGAGGGGCCAACGTCCTGACTTTC; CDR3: CASSVEGRGRGANVLTF
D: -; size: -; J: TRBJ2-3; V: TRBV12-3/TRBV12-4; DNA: TGTGCCAGCAAAACTTCAACAGATACGCAGTATTTT; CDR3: CASKTSTDTQYF